This T cell receptor beta chain was sequenced during a study of CD8 T cells in ankylosing spondylitis. Each CDR3 protein is one row after TCRdb ran MiXCR on the 5' RACE reads. The table lists a few hundred thousand distinct CDR3 sequences, around 18% of them singletons, with roughly 7.3% in the top ten. Trimming cost V 2 bases and J 2 bases, with 13 bases left between them. The germline CDR1 and CDR2 sequences are DFQATT and SNEGSKA (reference sequence). The CDR3 is made up of 15 amino acids. This clonotype was detected only a few times. The specimen sequenced was blood, either unsorted or a sorted T cell fraction (not recorded which). This chain uses TRBV20-1 with TRBJ2-1; D could derive from TRBD1 or TRBD2 (5 bases each). The sequence derives from a male donor with ankylosing spondylitis or in good health (not recorded which). The CDR3 DNA reads as TGCAGTGCTAGACCCGGGGCCTTCACCTACAATGAGCAGTTCTTC. It yields the protein CSARPGAFTYNEQFF.